Sequencing of this T cell receptor (beta chain) was carried out in a study of siplizumab effects on memory and regulatory T cells. This table comes from immunoSEQ multiplex PCR, and its TCRdb copy is limited to in-frame clones, with some not included. This sample has roughly 50,000 clones, with about 97% found just once. The specimen was naive CD4+ T cells sorted from blood. The clonotype originates from a human donor in good health.

Here the CDR3 reads CASSALAGGPGEQFF. CDR3 bases: TGCGCCAGCAGCGCTCTAGCGGGAGGGCCCGGTGAGCAGTTCTTC. The chain is built from TRBV5-1 and TRBJ2-1; 12 bases map to TRBD2. J lost 9 bases, V lost 4 bases, and 8 bases had no gene match. This CDR3 spans 15 amino acids. Germline V CDR1 and CDR2: SGHRS, YFSETQ.